Following are 20 T cell receptor beta chains from one sample sequenced in a study of T cells in Graves' hyperthyroidism and ophthalmopathy. RNA transcripts yielded amplified TCR beta CDR3 regions. First-round RT-PCR with HTBI primers amplified the TCR CDR3 region. TCRdb reprocessed the multiplex PCR reads via MiXCR and lists one record per CDR3 protein. Among around 280,000 distinct CDR3 sequences, less than 15% were seen once, and the ten largest hold about 8%. Sequences were obtained from blood. These receptors were obtained from a woman aged 25 to 45 with Graves' hyperthyroidism that later progressed to Graves' ophthalmopathy.

This clonotype was detected ten times or more. The CDR3 DNA follows: TGTGCCAGCAGCCACTACTACCTCCAAGAGACCCAGTACTTC. Translated: CASSHYYLQETQYF. The chain couples TRBV3-1 to TRBJ2-5; D unresolved. The CDR3 is 14 amino acids. The germline CDR1 and CDR2 sequences are LGHDT and YNNKEL (reference sequence). V was clipped by 3 bases and J by 1 base, with 9 bases between them.

This clonotype was observed many times. This rearrangement joins TRBV29-1 to TRBJ1-1; D call uncertain. The V and J ends lost 4 bases and 1 base respectively, with 10 bases between them. From germline, CDR1 is SQVTM and CDR2 ANQGSEA. This CDR3 has 13 residues. The CDR3 spells CSVARVGNTEAFF. The CDR3 nucleotides read TGCAGCGTTGCAAGGGTGGGGAACACTGAAGCTTTCTTT.

This clonotype was detected ten times or more. V is TRBV18 and J is TRBJ1-1; TRBD1 is a possible D gene (5 bases). The CDR3 length is 15 residues. Trimming took off 0 bases at V and 7 bases at J, with 15 bases between the two ends. From germline, CDR1 is KGHSH and CDR2 LQKENI. CDR3 DNA: TGTGCCAGCTCACCACCCCGTTCAGGGACCCTTGAAGCTTTCTTT. Its protein is CASSPPRSGTLEAFF. Drawing the rest from reference TRBV18 and TRBJ1-1, the complete variable domain is NAGVMQNPRHLVRRRGQEARLRCSPMKGHSHVYWYRQLPEEGLKFMVYLQKENIIDESGMPKERFSAEFPKEGPSILRIQQVVRGDSAAYFCASSPPRSGTLEAFFGQGTRLTVV.

This clonotype has ten or more counts. This chain joins TRBV7-9 and TRBJ2-7; the D is unclear. V was shortened by 5 bases and J by 7 bases, with 15 bases between the two germline ends. CDR3 size: 13 residues. Germline values: CDR1 SEHNR, CDR2 FQNEAQ (reference sequence). In DNA form, the CDR3 reads TGTGCCAGCAGCCTCCCCGGTCCTGGGGAGCAGTACTTC. This codes for CASSLPGPGEQYF.

The table lists this clonotype with many counts. The chain carries TRBV4-1 and TRBJ2-3; 8 bases are a match to TRBD1. This CDR3 has 15 amino acids. With 1 base clipped from V and 3 bases from J, the junction kept 3 bases outside the gene matches. Germline V gene data show CDR1 as MGHRA and CDR2 as YSYEKL. The CDR3 protein is CASSQGTGLTDTQYF. CDR3 in DNA: TGCGCCAGCAGCCAAGGGACAGGGTTGACAGATACGCAGTATTTT.

CDR3 sequence reads: CATTSAEETQYF. The CDR3 region has the DNA TGTGCCACCACATCAGCGGAAGAGACCCAGTACTTC. The chain employs TRBV10-3 and TRBJ2-5, with D maybe TRBD2 (5 bases). CDR3 length: 12 amino acids. CDR1 and CDR2 (germline): ENHRY, SYGVKD. V was trimmed by 10 bases and J by 3 bases, leaving 12 bases between them.

On this clonotype itself: Being one base from a much bigger clone, this may be a read error. The V gene is TRBV2, the J gene TRBJ1-1; unclear D gene. The V gene lost 2 bases and the J gene lost 12 bases, with 7 bases spanning the gap. The CDR3 is 10 amino acids. Germline lookup yields CDR1 SNHLY and CDR2 FYNNEI. The CDR3 nucleotides read TGTGCCAGCAGTGAAATCGAGACTTTCTTT. It translates to CASSEIETFF.

In its sample, this clonotype was seen many times. V usage is TRBV30 and J usage is TRBJ2-5, with 10 bases that match TRBD1. The CDR3 spans 15 residues. CDR1 and CDR2 (germline): GTSNPN, SVGIG (reference sequence). Unmatched junction bases numbered 5, after V lost 4 bases and J lost 0 bases. The CDR3: CAWTPGQGDQETQYF. In DNA form, the CDR3 reads TGTGCCTGGACCCCTGGACAGGGGGACCAAGAGACCCAGTACTTC. Full variable domain (rest looked up from reference TRBV30 and TRBJ2-5): SQTIHQWPATLVQPVGSPLSLECTVEGTSNPNLYWYRQAAGRGLQLLFYSVGIGQISSEVPQNLSASRPQDRQFILSSKKLLLSDSGFYLCAWTPGQGDQETQYFGPGTRLLVL.

There are many counts of this clonotype. This chain connects TRBV12-3 or TRBV12-4 to TRBJ1-1; no clear D. There are 14 residues in the CDR3. V was shortened by 7 bases and J by 7 bases, with 19 bases between the two germline ends. The DNA for the CDR3 is TGTGCCAGCACCCTGAATCCGGTAGGATTTGAAGCTTTCTTT. Translated, it gives CASTLNPVGFEAFF.

This clonotype turned up a few times. CDR3 DNA sequence: TGTGCCAGCAGCCACCCACGCCGGGACAGGGGGCGCACCGGGGAGCTGTTTTTT. The encoded protein is CASSHPRRDRGRTGELFF. The genes are TRBV3-1 and TRBJ2-2; 12 positions match TRBD1. The J segment lost 4 bases and the V segment lost 3 bases, leaving 9 bases of the junction unmatched. The V gene's germline CDR1 is LGHDT and CDR2 YNNKEL (reference sequence). CDR3 length equals 18 residues.

At least ten counts were recorded for this clonotype. This chain joins TRBV5-5 and TRBJ2-5; TRBD2 is a possible D gene (6 bases). This CDR3 region has 14 residues. V was clipped by 3 bases and J by 4 bases, with 13 bases between them. CDR1 is SGHKS, CDR2 YYEKEE, per germline (reference sequence). The DNA for the CDR3 is TGTGCCAGCAGCTGGGGAGGAGCGGGAGAGACCCAGTACTTC. Protein: CASSWGGAGETQYF.

Regarding this clonotype: This may come from a read error, since a much larger clone is one base off. The chain carries TRBV6-2 or TRBV6-3 and TRBJ1-1, with D possibly being TRBD1 (5 bases). The CDR3 runs 16 residues. Germline V gives CDR1 MNHEY, CDR2 SVGEGT. Trimming removed 4 bases at V and 2 bases at J, with 17 bases between. The CDR3 DNA reads TGTGCCAGCAGTTCCATATCAAAAGGGGTAAACACTGAAGCTTTCTTT. Its protein is CASSSISKGVNTEAFF.

This clonotype was seen many times. The V call is TRBV7-2, the J call TRBJ1-2, with TRBD1 matching over 8 bases. This CDR3 spans 13 amino acids. V lost 4 bases to trimming and J lost 8 bases; unmatched junction nucleotides: 6. Germline loops: CDR1 SGHTA, CDR2 FQGNSA. CDR3 in amino acids: CASSYQGAGGYTF. The CDR3 nucleotides are TGTGCCAGCAGCTACCAGGGGGCTGGAGGCTACACCTTC.

This chain joins TRBV19 and TRBJ2-1, with D perhaps TRBD2 (6 bases). Germline assignment: CDR1 LNHDA and CDR2 SQIVND (reference sequence). This CDR3 contains 14 residues. V dropped 3 bases and J dropped 10 bases, with 16 bases sitting between them. The CDR3 is CASSIPGVQIEQFF. The CDR3, as DNA: TGTGCCAGTAGTATTCCGGGAGTCCAAATCGAGCAGTTCTTC.

This clonotype was counted a few times. V gene TRBV20-1 combines with J gene TRBJ2-5, with 16 bases lining up with TRBD2. CDR1 is DFQATT, CDR2 SNEGSKA, per germline (reference sequence). The CDR3 sequence is 16 residues long. The trim removed 5 bases at V and 5 bases at J, leaving 8 bases unmatched. The CDR3 region has the DNA TGCAGTGCTGGGGGACTAGCGGGAGGGCCGAGGGAGACCCAGTACTTC. It yields the protein CSAGGLAGGPRETQYF.

A word on this clonotype: Without the conserved terminal phenylalanine or tryptophan, this CDR3 likely stems from a read error. The V gene is TRBV6-5, the J gene TRBJ2-7, with no clear D. CDR1 is MNHEY and CDR2 is SVGAGI in the germline V gene. This CDR3 comprises 15 residues. Trimming removed 2 bases at V and 4 bases at J, with 15 bases between. CDR3 bases: TGTGCCAGCAGTTACCCCCCGGTAGCAATATACGAGCAGTACCTC. Amino acid sequence: CASSYPPVAIYEQYL.

This rearrangement joins TRBV6-5 to TRBJ2-5; 7 positions match TRBD1. V shed 4 bases, J shed 6 bases, and the junction held 14 bases outside the gene matches. The CDR3 totals 16 residues. CDR1 and CDR2 from the germline V gene are MNHEY and SVGAGI. CDR3 region: CASSSWTGHKRQTQYF. In DNA form, the CDR3 reads TGTGCCAGCAGTTCCTGGACAGGCCACAAGAGGCAGACCCAGTACTTC.

This clonotype was found a few times. The chain couples TRBV27 to TRBJ2-7, with D possibly being TRBD1 (6 bases). Trimming took off 0 bases at V and 4 bases at J, with 10 bases between the two ends. This CDR3 contains 14 residues. Germline V gene data show CDR1 as MNHEY and CDR2 as SMNVEV (reference sequence). The CDR3, as DNA: TGTGCCAGCAGTTTATCGGGACACAGTTACGAGCAGTACTTC. This translates into CASSLSGHSYEQYF.

Note on this clonotype: This may come from a read error, since a much larger clone is one base off. The rearrangement joins TRBV12-3 or TRBV12-4 to TRBJ2-7, with D possibly called TRBD1 or TRBD2 (5 bases each). The V gene lost 4 bases and the J gene lost 3 bases, with 19 bases spanning the gap. The CDR3 contains 16 residues. Written as DNA, the CDR3 is TGTGCCAGCAGTTCGGTTGGCTCCGGGGCGGGCTACGAGCAGTACTTC. Residues: CASSSVGSGAGYEQYF.

This clonotype was observed many times. The chain employs TRBV28 and TRBJ1-1; 12 nucleotides align to TRBD1. V lost 3 bases and J lost 0; bases outside the gene matches: 17. The germline gives CDR1 MDHEN, CDR2 SYDVKM. The CDR3 totals 21 residues. The CDR3 DNA is TGTGCCAGCAGTTTTCCGATCCGTAATTCCGGGACAGGGGGCATGAACACTGAAGCTTTCTTT. This translates into CASSFPIRNSGTGGMNTEAFF.